These 31 T cell receptor beta chains were all obtained from the same sample, sequenced in a study of identical twins. TCRdb re-called the 5' RACE reads through MiXCR, storing one row per CDR3 protein. Among about 530,000 distinct CDR3 sequences listed, approximately 20% were seen once. The same data also contributed to another study, on yellow fever vaccine responses in identical twins.

Source material: CD4+ T cells sorted from blood. All receptors come from a woman under 30 in good health.

The chain joins TRBV14 to TRBJ2-1; D unclear. Germline lookup yields CDR1 SGHDN and CDR2 FVKESK. Trimming removed 1 base from V and 4 bases from J, with 14 bases in between. This CDR3 spans 16 amino acids. For the CDR3, the DNA is TGTGCCAGCAGCCAAGGAGGCGTCATAAGGTACAATGAGCAGTTCTTC. Protein: CASSQGGVIRYNEQFF. Together with reference TRBV14 and TRBJ2-1, the CDR3 gives the full variable domain: EAGVTQFPSHSVIEKGQTVTLRCDPISGHDNLYWYRRVMGKEIKFLLHFVKESKQDESGMPNNRFLAERTGGTYSTLKVQPAELEDSGVYFCASSQGGVIRYNEQFFGPGTRLTVL.

The chain links TRBV20-1 to TRBJ1-2; D may be TRBD1 (5 bases). V was cut by 3 bases and J by 8 bases, with 7 bases left in between. From germline, CDR1 is DFQATT and CDR2 SNEGSKA (reference sequence). This CDR3 is 10 amino acids long. CDR3 residues: CSARWGGYTF. CDR3 sequence (DNA): TGCAGTGCTAGGTGGGGCGGCTACACCTTC.

This clonotype turned up a few times. V gene TRBV5-6 combines with J gene TRBJ2-3, with TRBD2 matching over 16 bases. V was clipped by 5 bases and J by 5 bases; unmatched bases: 5. CDR1 is SGHDT, CDR2 YYEEEE, per germline. The CDR3 sequence is 16 residues long. The CDR3 DNA reads TGTGCCAGCAGTTCCGGGACTAGCGGGAGGGGAGATACGCAGTATTTT. The encoded protein is CASSSGTSGRGDTQYF.

This clonotype was observed many times. This CDR3 is CASSLAGGPDTQYF. As DNA, the CDR3 is TGTGCCAGCAGTTTAGCGGGGGGCCCAGATACGCAGTATTTT. The chain has TRBV12-3 or TRBV12-4 and TRBJ2-3; perhaps D is TRBD1 or TRBD2 (6 bases each). The CDR3 loop spans 14 amino acids. With 0 bases removed from V and 4 bases from J, the gap between germline ends came to 8 bases.

The chain recombines TRBV7-3 with TRBJ2-2, with TRBD2 matching over 13 bases. The V gene end was trimmed by 5 bases and the J gene end by 0 bases; junction bases not matched to a gene: 12. Germline CDR1 and CDR2: SGHTA and FQGTGA. The CDR3 has 20 amino acids. The CDR3 coding sequence is TGTGCCAGCAGCCTACGGACTAGCGGGAGCCCAAGTTCGAACACCGGGGAGCTGTTTTTT. Protein product: CASSLRTSGSPSSNTGELFF.

The rearrangement joins TRBV10-3 to TRBJ2-3; D possibly corresponds to TRBD2 (5 bases). The CDR3 is 13 amino acids. From germline, CDR1 is ENHRY and CDR2 SYGVKD. The ends were cut back, 4 bases at V and 6 bases at J, with 11 bases in the middle. The CDR3 loop is CAISADSSDTQYF. DNA for the CDR3: TGTGCCATCAGTGCGGACTCATCGGATACGCAGTATTTT.

This chain joins TRBV5-1 and TRBJ2-3; D remains ambiguous. The CDR3 is 14 residues long. The germline CDR1 and CDR2 sequences are SGHRS and YFSETQ. V lost 2 bases, J lost 1 base, and 8 bases lay in between. This CDR3 is CASSFDMGTDTQYF. The CDR3 DNA is TGCGCCAGCAGCTTTGACATGGGCACAGATACGCAGTATTTT.

This clonotype was counted only a few times. The genes are TRBV25-1 and TRBJ1-2; 10 bases align to TRBD1. CDR1 and CDR2 (germline): MGHDK, SYGVNS. Losses at the gene ends were 4 bases for V and 2 bases for J; bases not matched to a gene: 7. CDR3 length: 16 residues. The chain's CDR3 is CASSATPGQGNYGYTF. In DNA form, the CDR3 reads TGTGCCAGCAGTGCAACACCGGGACAGGGGAACTATGGCTACACCTTC.

In this sample, this clonotype turned up a few times. The chain links TRBV24-1 to TRBJ2-1, with D unclear. The CDR3 is 13 amino acids. The germline V and J ends were trimmed by 4 bases and 9 bases, with 12 bases remaining between them. Germline-derived CDR1 and CDR2 are KGHDR and SFDVKD. The CDR3: CATSEGKVGEQFF. In DNA form, the CDR3 reads TGTGCCACCAGTGAGGGGAAAGTGGGTGAGCAGTTCTTC.

This clonotype was observed a few times. The chain uses TRBV20-1 and TRBJ2-7; 7 bases match TRBD2. The V segment lost 3 bases and the J segment 0 bases; nucleotides outside the gene matches: 8. CDR3 length: 15 residues. Looked up from germline, CDR1 is DFQATT and CDR2 is SNEGSKA (reference sequence). CDR3 DNA: TGCAGTGCTAGCGAGGCGAGCGGGGTCTCCTACGAGCAGTACTTC. As protein: CSASEASGVSYEQYF.

This clonotype was detected only a few times. This sequence joins TRBV29-1 and TRBJ2-3; the match to TRBD1 covers 8 bases. Unmatched junction bases numbered 6, after V lost 5 bases and J lost 2 bases. Per germline, CDR1 SQVTM and CDR2 ANQGSEA. CDR3 length equals 14 residues. This CDR3 reads CSVLDRALTDTQYF. DNA for the CDR3: TGCAGCGTTCTGGACAGGGCCCTCACAGATACGCAGTATTTT.

This clonotype showed up just a few times. The gene calls are TRBV7-8 and TRBJ1-5; 11 bases align to TRBD1. This CDR3 has 15 residues. Unmatched junction bases numbered 5, after V lost 6 bases and J lost 4 bases. Germline-derived CDR1 and CDR2 are SGHVS and FQNEAQ. The CDR3 spells CASRDGQGANQPQHF. CDR3 DNA: TGTGCCAGCAGAGACGGACAGGGGGCTAATCAGCCCCAGCATTTT.

V usage is TRBV9 and J usage is TRBJ2-2; TRBD2 matches at 8 bases. The CDR3 has 18 amino acids. V lost 4 bases, J lost 3 bases, and 14 bases stayed unmatched. Germline CDR1 reads SGDLS; CDR2 reads YYNGEE. The CDR3 sequence: CASSSTGGGIADTGELFF. CDR3 DNA sequence: TGTGCCAGCAGCTCCACCGGGGGGGGGATTGCGGACACCGGGGAGCTGTTTTTT.

The chain is built from TRBV2 and TRBJ2-3, with 8 bases aligning to TRBD2. This CDR3 comprises 14 residues. Germline V gene data show CDR1 as SNHLY and CDR2 as FYNNEI. V trimming: 6 bases; J trimming: 5 bases; junction bases outside the gene matches: 7. CDR3 bases: TGTGCCAGCAGACCGGGACTAGGGAGAGATACGCAGTATTTT. Protein sequence: CASRPGLGRDTQYF.

The chain is built from TRBV10-3 and TRBJ1-1, with D unresolved. V was pared by 4 bases and J by 2 bases, with 8 bases between. This CDR3 contains 13 residues. CDR1 ENHRY and CDR2 SYGVKD come from the germline V gene. The CDR3: CAISGIKNTEAFF. CDR3 in DNA: TGTGCCATCAGTGGAATCAAAAACACTGAAGCTTTCTTT.

This clonotype was detected many times. This chain joins TRBV16 and TRBJ1-2; no firm D call. In germline, CDR1 is KGHSY, CDR2 FQNENV. This CDR3 comprises 12 residues. The ends were cut back, 0 bases at V and 6 bases at J, with 5 bases in the middle. The CDR3 region is CASSQSRDGYTF. CDR3 sequence (DNA): TGTGCCAGCAGCCAATCTAGGGATGGCTACACCTTC.

This clonotype was counted a few times. The chain carries TRBV11-3 and TRBJ2-3, with D possibly being TRBD1 (5 bases). Trimming removed 7 bases at V and 2 bases at J, with 16 bases between. CDR3 size: 15 residues. Germline assignment: CDR1 SGHNT and CDR2 YENEEA. The CDR3 sequence: CASNKGVSNTDTQYF. In DNA, the CDR3 is TGTGCCAGCAATAAAGGGGTTTCCAACACAGATACGCAGTATTTT.

The chain employs TRBV20-1 and TRBJ1-5; 11 bases fit TRBD1. This CDR3 comprises 15 residues. Germline V lookup: CDR1 DFQATT, CDR2 SNEGSKA (reference sequence). With V trimmed by 3 bases and J by 7 bases, 8 bases remained unmatched. CDR3 residues: CSASRGTGGPQPQHF. CDR3 DNA: TGCAGTGCTAGTAGGGGGACAGGGGGTCCCCAGCCCCAGCATTTT.

This clonotype occurred a few times. V gene TRBV29-1 combines with J gene TRBJ2-5; D is uncertain. This CDR3 contains 13 residues. Trimming stripped 1 base from V and 0 bases from J, with 6 bases between. The germline gives CDR1 SQVTM, CDR2 ANQGSEA. The CDR3 DNA reads TGCAGCGTTGAAGCGACGAACCAAGAGACCCAGTACTTC. Translated, it gives CSVEATNQETQYF. The complete variable domain, with remaining parts taken from reference TRBV29-1 and TRBJ2-5, reads SAVISQKPSRDICQRGTSLTIQCQVDSQVTMMFWYRQQPGQSLTLIATANQGSEATYESGFVIDKFPISRPNLTFSTLTVSNMSPEDSSIYLCSVEATNQETQYFGPGTRLLVL.

This clonotype was recorded a few times. V and J are TRBV29-1 and TRBJ1-1; unclear D gene. V was trimmed by 3 bases and J by 6 bases, leaving 23 bases between them. The CDR3 consists of 16 residues. The germline gives CDR1 SQVTM, CDR2 ANQGSEA. The CDR3 nucleotides read TGCAGCGTTGAGGTTTTTTCGGCCGAGGTTTTCTCTGAAGCTTTCTTT. Its protein product is CSVEVFSAEVFSEAFF.

The sample holds many counts of this clonotype. The chain recombines TRBV4-2 with TRBJ1-1; unclear D gene. CDR3 length: 14 residues. V was shortened by 0 bases and J by 1 base, with 6 bases between the two germline ends. Germline V gene sequence: CDR1 LGHNA, CDR2 YNFKEQ. The DNA for the CDR3 is TGTGCCAGCAGCCAAGAACTTGGGAACACTGAAGCTTTCTTT. Translating it yields CASSQELGNTEAFF.

The rearrangement links TRBV20-1 to TRBJ2-7; 10 positions agree with TRBD2. Looked up from germline, CDR1 is DFQATT and CDR2 is SNEGSKA (reference sequence). V dropped 1 base and J dropped 7; count of bases not matched to a gene: 13. CDR3 length: 16 residues. CDR3 residues: CSARGASGSSSREQYF. The CDR3 DNA follows: TGCAGTGCTAGAGGTGCTAGCGGGAGTAGTTCGCGTGAGCAGTACTTC.

In this sample, this clonotype turned up many times. The chain carries TRBV2 and TRBJ2-7; D is undetermined. Germline CDR1 reads SNHLY; CDR2 reads FYNNEI. This CDR3 is built from 11 residues. V was clipped by 0 bases and J by 4 bases, with 1 base between them. CDR3 residues: CASSEAYEQYF. As DNA, the CDR3 is TGTGCCAGCAGTGAAGCGTACGAGCAGTACTTC.

This rearrangement joins TRBV9 to TRBJ2-2, with 9 bases identical to TRBD2. Trimming at V came to 1 base and at J to 1 base, leaving 2 bases not matched to a gene. Germline CDR1 SGDLS, CDR2 YYNGEE. The CDR3 is 16 amino acids. The CDR3 nucleotides read TGTGCCAGCAGCGTAATTAGCGGGGGGAACACCGGGGAGCTGTTTTTT. Protein sequence: CASSVISGGNTGELFF.

The CDR3 sequence is CSARDVGLGELFF. Here the CDR3 DNA reads TGCAGTGCTAGAGATGTGGGCCTCGGGGAGCTGTTTTTT. V gene TRBV20-1 combines with J gene TRBJ2-2; no firm D call. V shed 0 bases and J shed 7 bases, with 9 bases lying between them. The CDR3 is made up of 13 amino acids. The V gene's germline CDR1 is DFQATT and CDR2 SNEGSKA (reference sequence).

The gene calls are TRBV5-6 and TRBJ2-2; no firm D call. Trimming took off 4 bases at V and 6 bases at J, with 13 bases between the two ends. The CDR3 sequence is 14 residues long. CDR1 is SGHDT, CDR2 YYEEEE, per germline. DNA for the CDR3: TGTGCCAGCAGCCGAGCCCTTGGGGCCGGGGAGCTGTTTTTT. The encoded protein is CASSRALGAGELFF.

The J gene is TRBJ2-2, the V gene TRBV5-1; 12 nucleotides align to TRBD2. The length of the CDR3 is 19 residues. From germline, CDR1 is SGHRS and CDR2 YFSETQ. V was clipped by 1 base and J by 0 bases; unmatched bases: 7. The CDR3 nucleotides are TGCGCCAGCAGCTTGCACGGGACTAGCGGGTTCTCGAACACCGGGGAGCTGTTTTTT. Translating gives CASSLHGTSGFSNTGELFF.

V and J are TRBV11-2 and TRBJ2-1, with 8 bases lining up with TRBD2. Germline V gives CDR1 SGHAT, CDR2 FQNNGV. CDR3 length: 14 residues. With V trimmed by 1 base and J by 9 bases, 5 bases remained unmatched. DNA for the CDR3: TGTGCCAGCAGCTTAGTGGCAGCGGGAGTTGAGCAGTTCTTC. Translated: CASSLVAAGVEQFF.

This clonotype came up a few times. The chain employs TRBV20-1 and TRBJ2-5; possible D gene TRBD2, 5 bases. The CDR3 is made up of 13 amino acids. V was pared by 6 bases and J by 7 bases, with 18 bases between. Germline assignment: CDR1 DFQATT and CDR2 SNEGSKA (reference sequence). CDR3: CSATALAGVTQYF. CDR3 nucleotides: TGCAGTGCCACCGCCCTAGCTGGGGTGACCCAGTACTTC.

The J gene is TRBJ2-7, the V gene TRBV5-8; 10 bases align to TRBD2. The V and J ends lost 4 bases and 4 bases, in that order; junction bases with no gene match: 11. The CDR3 extends over 16 amino acids. In germline, CDR1 is SGHTS, CDR2 YDEGEE. The CDR3 nucleotides are TGTGCCAGCAGCCACGGCGGGCTAGCGGGAGTGTACGAGCAGTACTTC. Its protein product is CASSHGGLAGVYEQYF.

This clonotype was seen a handful of times. The CDR3 is CASSLPGQALRRPQHF. In DNA form, the CDR3 reads TGTGCCAGCAGCTTACCTGGACAGGCCCTTCGTCGGCCCCAGCATTTT. The chain employs TRBV7-9 and TRBJ1-5, with 7 bases lining up with TRBD1. Trimming at V came to 2 bases and at J to 9 bases, leaving 13 bases not matched to a gene. This CDR3 region has 16 residues. CDR1 and CDR2 from the germline V gene are SEHNR and FQNEAQ (reference sequence).